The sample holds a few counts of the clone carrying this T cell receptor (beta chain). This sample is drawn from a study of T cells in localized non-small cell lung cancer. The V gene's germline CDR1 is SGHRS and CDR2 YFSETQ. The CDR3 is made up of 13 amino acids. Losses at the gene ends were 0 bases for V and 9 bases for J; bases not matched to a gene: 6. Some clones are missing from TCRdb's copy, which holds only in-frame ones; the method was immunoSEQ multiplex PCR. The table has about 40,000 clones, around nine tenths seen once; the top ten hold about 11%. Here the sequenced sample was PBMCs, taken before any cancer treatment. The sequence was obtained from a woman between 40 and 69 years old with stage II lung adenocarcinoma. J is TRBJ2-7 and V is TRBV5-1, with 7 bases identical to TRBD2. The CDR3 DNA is TGCGCCAGCAGCTTGGTAGGCGGGGGAGGGCAGTACTTC. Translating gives CASSLVGGGGQYF.